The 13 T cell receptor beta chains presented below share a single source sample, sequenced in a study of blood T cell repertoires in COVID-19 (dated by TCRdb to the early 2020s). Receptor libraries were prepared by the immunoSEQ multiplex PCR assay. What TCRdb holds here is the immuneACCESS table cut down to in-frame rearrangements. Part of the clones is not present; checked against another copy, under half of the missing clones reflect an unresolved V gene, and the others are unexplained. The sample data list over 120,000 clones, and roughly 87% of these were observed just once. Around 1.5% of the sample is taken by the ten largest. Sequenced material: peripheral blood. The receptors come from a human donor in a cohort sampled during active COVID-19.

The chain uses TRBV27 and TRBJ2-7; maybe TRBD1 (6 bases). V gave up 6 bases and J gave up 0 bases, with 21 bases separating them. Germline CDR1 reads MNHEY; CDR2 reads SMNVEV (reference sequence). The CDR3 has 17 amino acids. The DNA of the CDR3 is TGTGCCAGCAGCCCTAGAAAAGGAGCAGGGGCCTCCTACGAGCAGTACTTC. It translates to CASSPRKGAGASYEQYF.

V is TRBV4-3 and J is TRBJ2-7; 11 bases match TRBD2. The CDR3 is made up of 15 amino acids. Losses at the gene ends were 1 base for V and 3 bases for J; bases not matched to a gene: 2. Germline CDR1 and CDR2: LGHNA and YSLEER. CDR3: CASSQAGTSGYEQYF. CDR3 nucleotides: TGCGCCAGCAGCCAAGCCGGGACTAGCGGCTACGAGCAGTACTTC.

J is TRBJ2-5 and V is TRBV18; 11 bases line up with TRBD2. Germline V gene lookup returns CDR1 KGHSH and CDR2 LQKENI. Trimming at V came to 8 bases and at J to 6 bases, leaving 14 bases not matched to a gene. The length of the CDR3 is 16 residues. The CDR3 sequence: CASTSTSGDYGKTQYF. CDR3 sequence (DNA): TGTGCCAGCACCTCGACTAGCGGGGACTATGGGAAGACCCAGTACTTC.

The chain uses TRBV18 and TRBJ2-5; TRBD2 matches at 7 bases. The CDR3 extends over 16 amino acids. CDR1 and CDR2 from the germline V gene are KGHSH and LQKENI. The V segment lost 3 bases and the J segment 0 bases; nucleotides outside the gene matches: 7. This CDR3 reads CASSPNLAANQETQYF. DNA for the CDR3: TGTGCCAGCTCACCCAACCTAGCGGCTAACCAAGAGACCCAGTACTTC.

The CDR3 DNA sequence: TGTGCCAGCAGCCACTCCCCGGGGGATACGCAGTATTTT. Its translation: CASSHSPGDTQYF. V gene TRBV3-1 (or the pseudogene TRBV3-2) combines with J gene TRBJ2-3; D is possibly TRBD2 (5 bases). Germline loops: CDR1 LGHDT, CDR2 YNNKEL (reference sequence). V lost 3 bases to trimming and J lost 6 bases, with 10 bases between them. CDR3 length equals 13 residues.

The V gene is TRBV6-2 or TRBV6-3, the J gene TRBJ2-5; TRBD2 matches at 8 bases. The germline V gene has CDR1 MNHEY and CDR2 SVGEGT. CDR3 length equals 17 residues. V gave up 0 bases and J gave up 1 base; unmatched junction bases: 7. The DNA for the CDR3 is TGTGCCAGCAGTTACTCGATGCGGGGGGTCACCCAAGAGACCCAGTACTTC. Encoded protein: CASSYSMRGVTQETQYF.

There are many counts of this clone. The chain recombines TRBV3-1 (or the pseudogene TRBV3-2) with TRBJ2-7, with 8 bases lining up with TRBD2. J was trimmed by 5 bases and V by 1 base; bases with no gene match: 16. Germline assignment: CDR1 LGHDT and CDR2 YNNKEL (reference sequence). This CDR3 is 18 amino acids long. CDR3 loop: CASSQGPPGVAGRNEQYF. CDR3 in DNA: TGTGCCAGCAGCCAAGGGCCCCCCGGGGTAGCGGGGAGGAACGAGCAGTACTTC.

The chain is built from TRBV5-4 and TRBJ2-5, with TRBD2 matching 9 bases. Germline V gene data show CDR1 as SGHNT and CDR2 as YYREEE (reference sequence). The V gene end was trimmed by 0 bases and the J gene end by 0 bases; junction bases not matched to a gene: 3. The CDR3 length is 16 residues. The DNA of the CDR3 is TGTGCCAGCAGCTTGGGAGCGGGGGGATACCAAGAGACCCAGTACTTC. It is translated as CASSLGAGGYQETQYF.

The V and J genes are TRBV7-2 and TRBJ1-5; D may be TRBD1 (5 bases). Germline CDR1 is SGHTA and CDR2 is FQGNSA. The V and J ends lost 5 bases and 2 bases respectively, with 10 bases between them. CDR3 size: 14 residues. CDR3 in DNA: TGTGCCAGCAGCGTCGGGGGAGGCAATCAGCCCCAGCATTTT. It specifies CASSVGGGNQPQHF.

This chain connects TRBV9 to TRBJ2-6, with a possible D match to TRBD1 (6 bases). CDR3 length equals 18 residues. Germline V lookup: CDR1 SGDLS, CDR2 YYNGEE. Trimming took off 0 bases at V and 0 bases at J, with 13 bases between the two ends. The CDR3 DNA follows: TGTGCCAGCAGCGTAGGTTTACAGGGCAGCTCTGGGGCCAACGTCCTGACTTTC. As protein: CASSVGLQGSSGANVLTF.

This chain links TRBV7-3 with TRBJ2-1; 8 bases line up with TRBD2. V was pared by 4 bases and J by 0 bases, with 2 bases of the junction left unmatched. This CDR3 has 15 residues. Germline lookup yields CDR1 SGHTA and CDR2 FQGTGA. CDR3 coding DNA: TGTGCCAGCAGCTGGAGCGGGAGCTCCTACAATGAGCAGTTCTTC. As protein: CASSWSGSSYNEQFF.

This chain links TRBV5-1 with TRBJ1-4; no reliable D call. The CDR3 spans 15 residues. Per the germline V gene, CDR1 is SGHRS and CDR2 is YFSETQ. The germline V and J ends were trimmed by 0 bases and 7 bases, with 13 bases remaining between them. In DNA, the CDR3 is TGCGCCAGCAGCTTGGGGGAGGAACGGGGTGAAAAACTGTTTTTT. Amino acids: CASSLGEERGEKLFF.

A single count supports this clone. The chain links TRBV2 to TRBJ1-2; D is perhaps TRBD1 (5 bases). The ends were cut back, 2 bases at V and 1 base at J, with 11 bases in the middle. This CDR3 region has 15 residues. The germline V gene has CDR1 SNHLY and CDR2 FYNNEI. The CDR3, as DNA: TGTGCCAGCAGTGAATTAGCCAGGGTTAACTATGGCTACACCTTC. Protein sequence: CASSELARVNYGYTF. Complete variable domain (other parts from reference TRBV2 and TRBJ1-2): EPEVTQTPSHQVTQMGQEVILRCVPISNHLYFYWYRQILGQKVEFLVSFYNNEISEKSEIFDDQFSVERPDGSNFTLKIRSTKLEDSAMYFCASSELARVNYGYTFGSGTRLTVV.